The entry below describes one T cell receptor (beta chain). A J-beta primer mix and a sample-barcoded 5' primer were used in a second PCR of about 7 to 12 cycles. TCRdb analysed the 5' RACE reads with MiXCR anew, one entry per CDR3 protein. The sample lists about 670,000 distinct CDR3 sequences, around 38% occurring once. The data derive from a study of blood T cells in healthy people across ages. V lost 0 bases and J lost 7, with 10 bases in between. Germline V gene lookup returns CDR1 SGHTA and CDR2 FQGNSA. The CDR3 has 14 residues. This receptor was identified in a man aged 80 or over in good health. The sequencing input was blood. The chain recombines TRBV7-2 with TRBJ2-1; maybe TRBD2 (6 bases). The CDR3 nucleotides are TGTGCCAGCAGCTTAGCGCGAGGAGGGAATGAGCAGTTCTTC. The encoded protein is CASSLARGGNEQFF.